This TCR beta chain was identified in a study of cytomegalovirus exposure and HLA in healthy donors. Study-level information: Both the 100 to 150 validation repertoires and the approximately 700 first-cohort repertoires used the same platform, as reported by a later analysis. Study-level findings and limits: The authors listed 150 or so TCR beta chains as cytomegalovirus-associated. In the roughly 130 validation repertoires, a later analysis found that first-cohort TCR clusters tended to co-occur. As was reported, the classifier diagnosed cytomegalovirus status with high specificity and sensitivity.

V lost 4 bases to trimming and J lost 2 bases; unmatched junction nucleotides: 16. This CDR3 has 19 amino acids. Germline-derived CDR1 and CDR2 are SEHNR and FQNEAQ (reference sequence). The assay was immunoSEQ multiplex PCR, and TCRdb's table has in-frame clones only and misses some. The profile shows 47,000 or so clones, roughly nine tenths of them singletons. With respect to this clone: Its target is not known.

Sequenced sample: PBMCs. The chain recombines TRBV7-9 with TRBJ2-3; 9 nucleotides align to TRBD1. This sequence was found in a man younger than 35 in good health and CMV-seronegative. As DNA, the CDR3 is TGTGCCAGCAGCTCCCCAGGGGTTGTGGACAGGGGCCACACAGATACGCAGTATTTT. Amino acids: CASSSPGVVDRGHTDTQYF.